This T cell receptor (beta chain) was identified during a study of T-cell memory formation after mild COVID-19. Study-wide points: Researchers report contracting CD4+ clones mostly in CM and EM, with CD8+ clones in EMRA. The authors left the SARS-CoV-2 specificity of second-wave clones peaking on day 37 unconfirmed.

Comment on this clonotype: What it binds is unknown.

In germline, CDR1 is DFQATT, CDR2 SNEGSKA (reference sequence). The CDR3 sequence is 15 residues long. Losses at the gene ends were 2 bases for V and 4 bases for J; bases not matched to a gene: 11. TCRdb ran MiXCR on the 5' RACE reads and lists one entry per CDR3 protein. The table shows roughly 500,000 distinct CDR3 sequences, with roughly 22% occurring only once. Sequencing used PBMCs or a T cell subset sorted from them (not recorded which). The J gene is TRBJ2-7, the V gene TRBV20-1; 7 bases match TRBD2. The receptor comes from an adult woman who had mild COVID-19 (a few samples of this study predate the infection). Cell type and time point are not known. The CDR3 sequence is CSARNLVGGEYEQYF. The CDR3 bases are TGCAGTGCTAGAAATCTGGTGGGGGGGGAATACGAGCAGTACTTC.